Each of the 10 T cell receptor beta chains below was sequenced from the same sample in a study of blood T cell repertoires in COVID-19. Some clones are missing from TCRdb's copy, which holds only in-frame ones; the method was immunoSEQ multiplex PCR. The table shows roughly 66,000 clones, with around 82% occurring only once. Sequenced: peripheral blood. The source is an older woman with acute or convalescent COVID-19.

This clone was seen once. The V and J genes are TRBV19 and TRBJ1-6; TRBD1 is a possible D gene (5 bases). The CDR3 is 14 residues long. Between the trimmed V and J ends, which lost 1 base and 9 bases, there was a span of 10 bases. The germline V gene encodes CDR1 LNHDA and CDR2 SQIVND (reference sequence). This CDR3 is CASSIAGLGSPLHF. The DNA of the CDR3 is TGTGCCAGTAGTATAGCAGGGTTGGGTTCACCCCTCCACTTT. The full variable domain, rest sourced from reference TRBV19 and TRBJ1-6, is DGGITQSPKYLFRKEGQNVTLSCEQNLNHDAMYWYRQDPGQGLRLIYYSQIVNDFQKGDIAEGYSVSREKKESFPLTVTSAQKNPTAFYLCASSIAGLGSPLHFGNGTRLTVT.

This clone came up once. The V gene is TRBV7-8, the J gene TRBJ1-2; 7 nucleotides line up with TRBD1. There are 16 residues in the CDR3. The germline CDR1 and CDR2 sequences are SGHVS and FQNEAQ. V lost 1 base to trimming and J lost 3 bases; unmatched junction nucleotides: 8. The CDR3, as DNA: TGTGCCAGCAGCTTAGTCGTGGGTCAGGGGGACTATGGCTACACCTTC. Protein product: CASSLVVGQGDYGYTF.

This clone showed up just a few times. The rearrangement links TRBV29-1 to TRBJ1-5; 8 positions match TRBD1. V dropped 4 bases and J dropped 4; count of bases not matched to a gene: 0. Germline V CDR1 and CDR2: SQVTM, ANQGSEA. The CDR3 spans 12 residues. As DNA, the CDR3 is TGCAGCGTTGGACAGGGGAATCAGCCCCAGCATTTT. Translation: CSVGQGNQPQHF.

This CDR3 reads CASRDRRGGNEQYF. In DNA, the CDR3 is TGCGCCAGCCGAGACAGGAGGGGGGGGAACGAGCAGTACTTC. The chain joins TRBV10-1 to TRBJ2-7, with D perhaps matching TRBD2 (7 bases). Germline V lookup: CDR1 WNHNN, CDR2 SYGVQD (reference sequence). This CDR3 has 14 amino acids. V was trimmed by 8 bases and J by 5 bases, leaving 19 bases between them.

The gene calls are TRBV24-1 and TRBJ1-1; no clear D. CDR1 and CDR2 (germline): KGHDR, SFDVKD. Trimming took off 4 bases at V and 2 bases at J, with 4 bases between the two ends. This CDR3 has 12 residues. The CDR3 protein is CATSDPNTEAFF. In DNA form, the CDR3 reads TGTGCCACCAGTGACCCTAACACTGAAGCTTTCTTT.

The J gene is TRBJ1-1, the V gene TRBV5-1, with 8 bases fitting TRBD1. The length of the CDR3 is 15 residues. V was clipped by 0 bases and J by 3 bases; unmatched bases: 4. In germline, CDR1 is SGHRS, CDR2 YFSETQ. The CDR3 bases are TGCGCCAGCAGCTTGGATACAGGGGGGGACACTGAAGCTTTCTTT. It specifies CASSLDTGGDTEAFF.

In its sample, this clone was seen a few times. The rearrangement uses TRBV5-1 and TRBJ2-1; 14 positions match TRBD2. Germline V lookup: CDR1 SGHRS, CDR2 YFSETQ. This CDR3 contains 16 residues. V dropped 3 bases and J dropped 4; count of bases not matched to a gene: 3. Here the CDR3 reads CASSSWTSGGYNEQFF. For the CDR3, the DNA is TGCGCCAGCAGCTCTTGGACTAGCGGGGGGTACAATGAGCAGTTCTTC.

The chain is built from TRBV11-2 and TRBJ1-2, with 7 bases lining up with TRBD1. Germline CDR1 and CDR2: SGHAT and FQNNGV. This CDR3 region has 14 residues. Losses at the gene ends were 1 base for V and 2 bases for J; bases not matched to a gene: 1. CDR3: CASSLGDRNYGYTF. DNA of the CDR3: TGTGCCAGCAGCTTAGGGGACAGAAACTATGGCTACACCTTC.

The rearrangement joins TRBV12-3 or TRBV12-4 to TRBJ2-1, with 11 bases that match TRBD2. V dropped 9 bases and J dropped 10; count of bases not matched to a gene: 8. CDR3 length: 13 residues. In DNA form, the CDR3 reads TGTGCCAGTCTAGCGGGGGGCCGGTGGGAGCAGTTCTTC. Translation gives CASLAGGRWEQFF.

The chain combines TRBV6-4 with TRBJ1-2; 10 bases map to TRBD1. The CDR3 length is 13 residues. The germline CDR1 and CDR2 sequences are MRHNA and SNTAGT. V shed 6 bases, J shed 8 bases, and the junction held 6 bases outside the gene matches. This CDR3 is CASSRDRGEGYTF. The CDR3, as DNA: TGTGCCAGCAGCCGGGACAGGGGCGAAGGCTACACCTTC.